This T cell receptor (beta chain) stems from a study of spatial heterogeneity in lung cancer. Looking at the study overall: Consistently, beta-chain sequences turned up in larger numbers than alpha-chain sequences did. Points from the study as a whole: How many expanded intratumoral alpha and beta TCRs were present tracked the tumor mutation count, which was a count of nonsynonymous mutations.

Turning to this clonotype: Its specificity is not known.

Described time point: sample taken at primary tumor resection. The donors were 72 patients with non-small cell lung cancer that was early-stage and untreated. Sequencing covered unsorted whole RNA taken from tumor, nontumor lung or frozen PBMC. The CDR3 spans 11 residues. In germline, CDR1 is SGHTA, CDR2 FQGNSA. V shed 3 bases and J shed 5 bases, with 3 bases lying between them. Every individual TCR cDNA molecule carried its own unique molecular identifier, which allowed correction of PCR and sequencing errors. MiXCR, run by TCRdb on the 5' RACE reads, gives a single entry per CDR3 protein. The data hold approximately 8,800 distinct CDR3 sequences, with 9.5% to 15% observed a single time.

This TCR was sampled from a male donor with early-stage non-small cell lung cancer. The rearrangement joins TRBV7-2 to TRBJ2-3; D remains unclear. The sample consisted of lung tumor tissue, taken at surgery. CDR3 region: CASSFRDTQYF. CDR3 in DNA: TGTGCCAGCAGCTTCCGAGATACGCAGTATTTT.